These T cell receptor beta chains were read from a single sample in a study of blood T cell repertoires in COVID-19. Only in-frame clones appear in the TCRdb table, and some are missing; sequencing was by immunoSEQ multiplex PCR. Of about 130,000 clones listed, approximately 81% are singletons. Sequenced sample: peripheral blood. These receptors were taken from an older man with COVID-19, enrolled during active disease. CDR3s include the opening cysteine and the closing phenylalanine or tryptophan. A D gene is named only where the DNA matches it firmly. Rows give clone size only sometimes, using once, few, many, or a class for an expanded clone.

clone_size	j_call	d_call	v_call	cdr3_nt	cdr3_aa
.	TRBJ1-6	.	TRBV5-1	TGCGCCAGCAGCTCAAATAATTCACCCCTCCACTTT	CASSSNNSPLHF
.	TRBJ2-7	TRBD2	TRBV29-1	TGCAGCGTTGAGGGGGTAGCGGGAGGGGACTACGAGCAGTACTTC	CSVEGVAGGDYEQYF
few	TRBJ1-4	TRBD1	TRBV2	TGTGCCAGCGCGACAGGGGCAGGAGATGAAAAACTGTTTTTT	CASATGAGDEKLFF
.	TRBJ1-5	.	TRBV9	TGTGCCAGCAGCTCCGGGGGGAATAGCAATCAGCCCCAGCATTTT	CASSSGGNSNQPQHF
many	TRBJ2-1	.	TRBV7-9	TGTGCCAGCAGCCCGGCGGGGCAGACCTACAATGAGCAGTTCTTC	CASSPAGQTYNEQFF
.	TRBJ2-3	.	TRBV7-3	TGTGCCAGCAGCCCCCACCAGGCAGATACGCAGTATTTT	CASSPHQADTQYF
.	TRBJ1-3	TRBD1	TRBV5-1	TGCGCCAGCGGGGACAGTTCTGGAAACACCATATATTTT	CASGDSSGNTIYF
.	TRBJ2-1	TRBD2	TRBV5-1	TGCGCCAGCAGCTTAACTAGCGGGTCGACCCGGAATGAGCAGTTCTTC	CASSLTSGSTRNEQFF
.	TRBJ2-3	.	TRBV18	TGTGCCAGCTCACTCGGGCCTAGCCGTACAGATACGCAGTATTTT	CASSLGPSRTDTQYF
.	TRBJ2-2	TRBD1	TRBV7-9	TGTGCCAGCAGGGACCGGGACAGGGGGCTCACCGGGGAGCTGTTTTTT	CASRDRDRGLTGELFF
.	TRBJ1-2	.	TRBV19	TGTGCCAGTAGTATGGGAGGGAACTATGGCTACACCTTC	CASSMGGNYGYTF
.	TRBJ2-1	TRBD1	TRBV6-2/TRBV6-3	TGTGCCAGCAGTCGGACAGGCCTCTGGGAGCAGTTCTTC	CASSRTGLWEQFF
.	TRBJ2-3	TRBD2	TRBV27	TGTGCCAGCAGTCCCGGGACTAGCGGGAGCGAGAGCACAGATACGCAGTATTTT	CASSPGTSGSESTDTQYF
few	TRBJ1-1	.	TRBV25-1	TGTGCCAGCAGTGAATATCGCTGGTCAGGCGCTGAAGCTTTCTTT	CASSEYRWSGAEAFF
.	TRBJ2-1	TRBD1	TRBV9	TGTGCCAGCAGCGTAGGGGACAGGGGGAATGAGCAGTTCTTC	CASSVGDRGNEQFF
.	TRBJ1-4	.	TRBV11-2	TGTGCCAGCAGCATCTCCGCCGACAGGAGGTTTGAAAAACTGTTTTTT	CASSISADRRFEKLFF
once	TRBJ2-7	.	TRBV3-1/TRBV3-2	TGTGCCAGCAGCCAAGGGCTAGCAGACTACGAGCAGTACTTC	CASSQGLADYEQYF
.	TRBJ2-1	.	TRBV30	TGTGCCTGGAGCGTCAGCTACAATGAGCAGTTCTTC	CAWSVSYNEQFF
many	TRBJ2-1	TRBD1	TRBV2	TGTGCCAGCCGCTACCGGGACAGGGGGGGCTCCTACAATGAGCAGTTCTTC	CASRYRDRGGSYNEQFF
.	TRBJ2-7	TRBD2	TRBV27	TGTGCCAGCAGTTCCGGACTAGCGGAGTTGCAGTACTTC	CASSSGLAELQYF
once	TRBJ2-3	TRBD1	TRBV28	TGTGCCAGCAAACTAGGGGGCCTTAGGGCTGATACGCAGTATTTT	CASKLGGLRADTQYF
.	TRBJ1-2	.	TRBV20-1	TGCAGTGCTCGCAGGGACTATGGCTACACCTTC	CSARRDYGYTF
.	TRBJ1-3	.	TRBV7-8	TGTGCCAGCAGCTTAGCTCTGGGACACCTCTCTGGAAACACCATATATTTT	CASSLALGHLSGNTIYF
few	TRBJ2-5	TRBD2	TRBV6-6	TGTGCCAGCAGCATAGGGACTAGCGTTAGACAGTACTTC	CASSIGTSVRQYF
.	TRBJ1-1	TRBD1	TRBV27	TGTGCCAGCAGCTGGGACAGGAACACTGAAGCTTTCTTT	CASSWDRNTEAFF
.	TRBJ1-1	.	TRBV6-5	TGTGCCAGCAGTCGTTATTCACAGGGAGAAGCTTTCTTT	CASSRYSQGEAFF
.	TRBJ1-2	.	TRBV27	TGTGCCAGCAGCCCCGCGGGTGGGATTAAGGGCTACACCTTC	CASSPAGGIKGYTF
.	TRBJ2-1	.	TRBV21-1	TGTGCCAGCAGCAAAGTGGGAGGGGAGGGCAATGAGCAGTTCTTC	CASSKVGGEGNEQFF
few	TRBJ2-7	TRBD2	TRBV7-2	TGTGCCAGCAGCCCTAGCGGACGCCCCCGGTACGAGCAGTACTTC	CASSPSGRPRYEQYF
.	TRBJ1-2	TRBD1	TRBV25-1	TGTGCCAGCAAAAGGGACAGGGATGGCTACACCTTC	CASKRDRDGYTF
.	TRBJ2-1	TRBD2	TRBV29-1	TGCAGCGTTGACCGACTAGCGGGAGTCAATGAGCAGTTCTTC	CSVDRLAGVNEQFF
.	TRBJ1-6	.	TRBV6-1	TGTGCCAGCAGTGATAACCTGCGTTCACCCCTCCACTTT	CASSDNLRSPLHF
.	TRBJ1-5	.	TRBV28	TGTGCCAGCACACAGTTTGGTAGTCAGCCCCAGCATTTT	CASTQFGSQPQHF
.	TRBJ2-1	TRBD2	TRBV6-6	TGTGCCAGCAGGTCCCTAGCGGAGGCCTACAATGAGCAGTTCTTC	CASRSLAEAYNEQFF
.	TRBJ2-7	.	TRBV12-3/TRBV12-4	TGTGCCAGCAGTTTCATGCAGGGCTACGAGCAGTACTTC	CASSFMQGYEQYF
.	TRBJ1-6	.	TRBV2	TGTGCCAGCAGGGGAACCGGGACTTCTAATTCACCCCTCCACTTT	CASRGTGTSNSPLHF
.	TRBJ2-7	TRBD2	TRBV6-2/TRBV6-3	TGTGCCAGCAGTTACTCCGGGACTAGCGGGAGGAAGCCGGGATTC	CASSYSGTSGRKPGF
.	TRBJ2-3	TRBD2	TRBV4-3	TGCGCCAGCAGCCAAGAAGAGCGGGGGACAGATACGCAGTATTTT	CASSQEERGTDTQYF
.	TRBJ2-1	TRBD2	TRBV4-2	TGTGCCAGCAGCCAAGAGGGACCGGCGGGGGCCTACAATGAGCAGTTCTTC	CASSQEGPAGAYNEQFF
.	TRBJ2-3	TRBD1	TRBV13	TGTGCCAGCAGCTTAACAGGGGGTTTGGATACGCAGTATTTT	CASSLTGGLDTQYF
.	TRBJ1-2	TRBD1	TRBV2	TGTGCCAGCACCCCACAGGGGCTGGGCTATGGCTACACCTTC	CASTPQGLGYGYTF
.	TRBJ2-7	TRBD1	TRBV18	TGTGCCAGCTCACCGGGACAGACTTTCCCCGAGCAGTACTTC	CASSPGQTFPEQYF
few	TRBJ1-4	.	TRBV6-1	TGTGCCAGCAGTGAAGCGGGCGGGGGTGAAAAACTGTTTTTT	CASSEAGGGEKLFF
.	TRBJ1-3	.	TRBV10-3	TGTGCCATCAGTGAGCCCCAGGGAGGAAACACCATATATTTT	CAISEPQGGNTIYF
.	TRBJ2-5	TRBD2	TRBV9	TGTGCCAGCAGCCCGACTCGGGGACTAGCGGTCCAAGAGACCCAGTACTTC	CASSPTRGLAVQETQYF
.	TRBJ2-7	.	TRBV19	TGTGCCAGTAGCATGGACAGATCCTACGAGCAGTACTTC	CASSMDRSYEQYF
.	TRBJ1-4	.	TRBV7-9	TGTGCCAGCAGCCCTCCGCAGGGAAGTGAAAAACTGTTTTTT	CASSPPQGSEKLFF
.	TRBJ2-1	TRBD1	TRBV25-1	TGTGCCAGCGGACAGGGGGCGCGGGATGAGCAGTTCTTC	CASGQGARDEQFF
.	TRBJ2-5	TRBD2	TRBV4-1	TGCGCCAGCAGCCAAGTTGCTAGCGGGAGACCCCACCAAGAGACCCAGTACTTC	CASSQVASGRPHQETQYF
.	TRBJ2-1	TRBD2	TRBV5-6	TGTGCCAGCAGCTTGGTGACGGGAGGGCCGTCCTACAATGAGCAGTTCTTC	CASSLVTGGPSYNEQFF
.	TRBJ2-1	TRBD2	TRBV9	TGTGCCAGCAGCGAAGATCTGATAGCGGGAGCTGGCGATGAGCAGTTCTTC	CASSEDLIAGAGDEQFF
once	TRBJ2-7	TRBD2	TRBV27	TGTGCCAGCAGTTTATTGGGCGGGAGGTTCCACGAGCAGTACTTC	CASSLLGGRFHEQYF
.	TRBJ1-4	TRBD1	TRBV15	TGTGCCACCACGGGGACAGTTAATGAAAAACTGTTTTTT	CATTGTVNEKLFF